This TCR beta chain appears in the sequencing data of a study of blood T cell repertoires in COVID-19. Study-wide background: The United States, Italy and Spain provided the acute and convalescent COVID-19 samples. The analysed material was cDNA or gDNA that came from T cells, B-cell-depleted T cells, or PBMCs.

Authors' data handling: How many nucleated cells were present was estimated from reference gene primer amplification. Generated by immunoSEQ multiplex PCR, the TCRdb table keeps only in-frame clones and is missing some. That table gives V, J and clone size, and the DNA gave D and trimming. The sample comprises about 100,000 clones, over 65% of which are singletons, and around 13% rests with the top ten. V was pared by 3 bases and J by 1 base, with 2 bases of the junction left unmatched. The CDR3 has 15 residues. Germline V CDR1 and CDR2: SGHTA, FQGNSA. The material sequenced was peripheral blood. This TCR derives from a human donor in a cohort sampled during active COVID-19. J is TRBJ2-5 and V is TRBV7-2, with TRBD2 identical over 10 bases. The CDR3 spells CASSFRLAGQETQYF. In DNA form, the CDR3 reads TGTGCCAGCAGCTTCAGACTAGCGGGCCAAGAGACCCAGTACTTC.